This TCR beta chain was sequenced in a study of cytomegalovirus exposure and HLA in healthy donors. The PCR ran on 60 Vbeta and 13 Jbeta primers. Assay: immunoSEQ multiplex PCR; the TCRdb copy retains only in-frame clones and omits some. The data show 100,000 to 150,000 clones, 55% to 75% seen once. The origin of this receptor is a man aged 25 to 40 in good health and CMV-seronegative. Input material: PBMCs.

The CDR3 DNA reads as TGTGCCAGCAGTCACAGGTTTTCCTACAATGAGCAGTTCTTC. This sequence encodes CASSHRFSYNEQFF. This chain joins TRBV27 and TRBJ2-1; D might be TRBD1 (5 bases). The CDR3 has 14 amino acids. V shed 5 bases and J shed 1 base, with 9 bases lying between them. Germline loops: CDR1 MNHEY, CDR2 SMNVEV (reference sequence).